This T cell receptor (beta chain) comes out of a study of T-cell reconstitution after alpha-beta-depleted transplantation in children. Germline V CDR1 and CDR2: SGHVS, FQNEAQ. CDR3 length: 15 residues. The ends were cut back, 5 bases at V and 4 bases at J, with 16 bases in the middle. This clonotype was seen ten or more times. Its antigen remains unidentified. The TCRbeta library was prepared with unique molecular identifiers. Via MiXCR, TCRdb re-called the PCR reads, giving one row per CDR3 protein. The repertoire holds more than 120,000 distinct CDR3 sequences, with 8.5% to 10% as singletons. Study results and limitations: Diversity of TCRbeta at day 60 was high in some patients, arising from surviving recipient T cells and thymic progenitors. There were reportedly several hundred expanded graft clones from which alpha-beta T cells came about two months after transplant.

The rearrangement uses TRBV7-8 and TRBJ2-3, with a possible D match to TRBD2 (6 bases). Material: PBMCs, mostly from graft donor cells, obtained 180 days after TCRalphabeta/CD19-depleted stem cell transplant. This sequence originates from a female patient aged 2-10 years who had a stem cell transplant for congenital amegakaryocytic thrombocytopenia, so the T cells may come from the graft donor. For the CDR3, the DNA is TGTGCCAGCAGCGAGCTTAGAACGGGGGCAGATACGCAGTATTTT. Protein sequence: CASSELRTGADTQYF.